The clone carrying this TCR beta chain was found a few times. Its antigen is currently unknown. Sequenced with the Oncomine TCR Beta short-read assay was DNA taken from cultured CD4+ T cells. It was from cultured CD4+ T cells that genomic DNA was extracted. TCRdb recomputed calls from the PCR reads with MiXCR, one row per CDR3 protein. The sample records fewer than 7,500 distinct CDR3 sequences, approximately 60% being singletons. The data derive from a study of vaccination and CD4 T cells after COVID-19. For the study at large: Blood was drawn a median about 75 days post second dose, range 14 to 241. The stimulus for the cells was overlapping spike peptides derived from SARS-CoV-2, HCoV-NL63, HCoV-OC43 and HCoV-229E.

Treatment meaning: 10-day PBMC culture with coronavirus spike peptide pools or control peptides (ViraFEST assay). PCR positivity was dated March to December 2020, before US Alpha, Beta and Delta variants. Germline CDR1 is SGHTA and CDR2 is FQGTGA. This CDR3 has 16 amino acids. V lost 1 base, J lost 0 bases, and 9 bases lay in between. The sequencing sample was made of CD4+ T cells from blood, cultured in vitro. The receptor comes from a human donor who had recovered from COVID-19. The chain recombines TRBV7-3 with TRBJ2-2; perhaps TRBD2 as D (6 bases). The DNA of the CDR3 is TGTGCCAGCAGCTTAAGGGCGGGATCGAACACCGGGGAGCTGTTTTTT. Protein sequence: CASSLRAGSNTGELFF.